The 3 T cell receptor beta chains in this list originate from one sample, sequenced in a study of T cell responses to AZD1222 COVID-19 vaccine. Generated by immunoSEQ multiplex PCR, the TCRdb table keeps only in-frame clones and is missing some. The data show about 84,000 clones, 80% to 90% seen once. Sequences were derived from peripheral blood, sampled 28 days after the second AZD1222 dose. The receptors stem from an adult who received the AZD1222 COVID-19 vaccine.

The chain uses TRBV6-5 and TRBJ1-2; unclear D gene. CDR1 and CDR2 from the germline V gene are MNHEY and SVGAGI. The V end lost 5 bases, the J end lost 4 bases, and 11 bases lay between the germline ends. This CDR3 contains 13 residues. This chain's CDR3 is CASSTQLGYGYTF. DNA for the CDR3: TGTGCCAGCAGTACGCAGCTTGGCTATGGCTACACCTTC.

The J gene is TRBJ1-1, the V gene TRBV3-1 (or the pseudogene TRBV3-2); 7 bases are shared with TRBD1. The CDR3 has 16 residues. In germline, CDR1 is LGHDT, CDR2 YNNKEL (reference sequence). V lost 4 bases and J lost 1; bases outside the gene matches: 9. The CDR3 DNA follows: TGTGCCAGCAGCCCGGTTGACAGGGTGGGGAACACTGAAGCTTTCTTT. Amino acids: CASSPVDRVGNTEAFF.

The chain employs TRBV7-9 and TRBJ2-5; 9 positions match TRBD1. In germline, CDR1 is SEHNR, CDR2 FQNEAQ (reference sequence). The CDR3 covers 18 residues. The ends lost 3 bases at V and 5 bases at J; junction bases unmatched: 16. The DNA of the CDR3 is TGTGCCAGCAGCTTTTCCGGGACAGGGTCTGTATTTTGGGAGACCCAGTACTTC. This sequence encodes CASSFSGTGSVFWETQYF.